This passage covers 16 T cell receptor beta chains from one sample sequenced in a study of cytomegalovirus exposure and HLA in healthy donors. Here immunoSEQ multiplex PCR was the method, and the copy in TCRdb shows in-frame clones only, minus some. The sample lists about 240,000 clones, 75% to 90% occurring once. The sequenced material came from PBMCs. The receptors derive from a woman in her twenties or thirties in good health and CMV-seropositive.

This chain joins TRBV30 and TRBJ2-1; D gene uncertain. Germline CDR1 is GTSNPN and CDR2 is SVGIG (reference sequence). Trimming took 4 bases from V and 0 from J, leaving 13 bases between them. CDR3 length: 15 amino acids. CDR3 region: CAWIPPSYSYNEQFF. CDR3 bases: TGTGCCTGGATCCCGCCGAGCTACTCCTACAATGAGCAGTTCTTC.

J is TRBJ2-7 and V is TRBV7-6; TRBD2 might be the D (5 bases). CDR1 is SGHVS and CDR2 is FNYEAQ in the germline V gene. The CDR3 has 16 residues. V was clipped by 6 bases and J by 4 bases, with 22 bases between them. The CDR3 DNA follows: TGTGCCAGCAGTCCAACTTTGGCAAGTGGGGAGTACGAGCAGTACTTC. Encoded protein: CASSPTLASGEYEQYF.

The chain joins TRBV27 to TRBJ2-1; 10 bases agree with TRBD2. Germline lookup yields CDR1 MNHEY and CDR2 SMNVEV (reference sequence). This CDR3 has 19 amino acids. Trimming at V came to 3 bases and at J to 4 bases, leaving 15 bases not matched to a gene. This chain's CDR3 is CASSFWRGGGTSEYNEQFF. CDR3 in DNA: TGTGCCAGCAGTTTTTGGAGGGGCGGGGGGACTAGCGAGTACAATGAGCAGTTCTTC.

The J gene is TRBJ2-3, the V gene TRBV5-1, with TRBD2 matching 12 bases. This CDR3 is built from 17 residues. Unmatched junction bases numbered 5, after V lost 1 base and J lost 2 bases. Looked up from germline, CDR1 is SGHRS and CDR2 is YFSETQ. The CDR3 is CASSLWLAGGLTDTQYF. As DNA, the CDR3 is TGCGCCAGCAGCTTGTGGCTAGCGGGAGGGCTCACAGATACGCAGTATTTT.

The gene calls are TRBV19 and TRBJ2-7; 10 nucleotides align to TRBD2. The CDR3 has 15 residues. Trimming at V came to 0 bases and at J to 4 bases, leaving 3 bases not matched to a gene. CDR1 is LNHDA and CDR2 is SQIVND in the germline V gene (reference sequence). In DNA form, the CDR3 reads TGTGCCAGTAGTATAGAACTAGCGGGAACGTACGAGCAGTACTTC. It encodes CASSIELAGTYEQYF.

This clone occurred once. The chain employs TRBV29-1 and TRBJ2-7, with 8 bases that match TRBD2. The germline CDR1 and CDR2 sequences are SQVTM and ANQGSEA. The junction had 8 bases not matched to a gene; V was cut back by 7 bases and J by 6 bases. The CDR3 covers 12 residues. CDR3 in DNA: TGCAGCGCCTCTTTCGGGAGGGGCGAGCAGTACTTC. Protein product: CSASFGRGEQYF.

The rearrangement links TRBV6-5 to TRBJ2-2; the D is unclear. The germline V gene encodes CDR1 MNHEY and CDR2 SVGAGI. V gave up 2 bases and J gave up 6 bases, with 13 bases separating them. This CDR3 region has 15 residues. The CDR3 coding sequence is TGTGCCAGCAGTTACAGTCCCTTAGCATCCGGGGAGCTGTTTTTT. Residues: CASSYSPLASGELFF.

This chain uses TRBV28 with TRBJ1-5; D is possibly TRBD1 (6 bases). This CDR3 contains 14 residues. CDR1 is MDHEN and CDR2 is SYDVKM in the germline V gene. V lost 6 bases and J 9 bases, leaving 18 bases between the germline ends. The CDR3 is CASRGEGGLGPQHF. The CDR3 DNA reads TGTGCCAGCAGAGGAGAGGGGGGGCTTGGGCCCCAGCATTTT.

This clone was seen a handful of times. The chain has TRBV2 and TRBJ2-2; 9 bases fit TRBD1. V lost 4 bases to trimming and J lost 7 bases; unmatched junction nucleotides: 7. Germline-derived CDR1 and CDR2 are SNHLY and FYNNEI. This CDR3 is 15 amino acids long. The CDR3 sequence: CASSVRTGEVGELFF. CDR3 coding DNA: TGTGCCAGCAGTGTCCGGACAGGGGAGGTCGGGGAGCTGTTTTTT.

J is TRBJ2-3 and V is TRBV2; D might be TRBD2 (6 bases). Germline CDR1 SNHLY, CDR2 FYNNEI. Trimming cost V 2 bases and J 5 bases, with 20 bases left between them. This CDR3 is 17 amino acids long. CDR3 sequence (DNA): TGTGCCAGCAGTGAACAAGGAATAGCGTTGGGGGGAGATACGCAGTATTTT. Its translation is CASSEQGIALGGDTQYF.

The rearrangement links TRBV28 to TRBJ2-5, with 9 bases aligning to TRBD1. This CDR3 spans 15 amino acids. J lost 6 bases, V lost 6 bases, and 11 bases had no gene match. CDR1 MDHEN and CDR2 SYDVKM come from the germline V gene. The CDR3, as DNA: TGTGCCAGCAGCCCAACAGGGGGCGGTCTGAAGACCCAGTACTTC. Amino acid sequence: CASSPTGGGLKTQYF.

The V and J genes are TRBV4-1 and TRBJ1-5, with 8 bases matching TRBD1. The length of the CDR3 is 17 residues. The V segment lost 4 bases and the J segment 0 bases; nucleotides outside the gene matches: 8. CDR1 is MGHRA and CDR2 is YSYEKL in the germline V gene. Here the CDR3 reads CASSPRTGRYSNQPQHF. The CDR3 bases are TGCGCCAGCAGCCCCCGGACAGGGCGATATAGCAATCAGCCCCAGCATTTT.

The rearrangement joins TRBV7-8 to TRBJ1-4; D call uncertain. The germline V gene has CDR1 SGHVS and CDR2 FQNEAQ. V lost 5 bases to trimming and J lost 0 bases, with 7 bases between them. The CDR3 totals 14 residues. The CDR3 coding sequence is TGTGCCAGCAGCCTCACTACAACTAATGAAAAACTGTTTTTT. This translates into CASSLTTTNEKLFF.

With respect to this clone: The same CDR3 is also encoded by other DNA sequences in this sample. The genes are TRBV5-1 and TRBJ2-2, with 7 bases aligning to TRBD2. Per germline, CDR1 SGHRS and CDR2 YFSETQ. V was clipped by 4 bases and J by 6 bases; unmatched bases: 3. CDR3 size: 13 residues. CDR3 loop: CASSLGGAGELFF. CDR3 DNA: TGCGCCAGCAGCCTGGGGGGGGCCGGGGAGCTGTTTTTT.

This clone was observed a few times. The genes are TRBV19 and TRBJ1-2; 7 bases fit TRBD1. CDR1 LNHDA and CDR2 SQIVND come from the germline V gene (reference sequence). This CDR3 has 13 residues. J gave up 6 bases and V 4 bases, and 5 bases lay outside the gene matches. CDR3 nucleotides: TGTGCCAGTAGTAACAGGGGAGCAGATGGCTACACCTTC. Translating gives CASSNRGADGYTF.

The rearrangement joins TRBV6-4 to TRBJ1-1, with a possible D match to TRBD1 (6 bases). Germline lookup yields CDR1 MRHNA and CDR2 SNTAGT. The CDR3 has 14 residues. V was shortened by 5 bases and J by 5 bases, with 15 bases between the two germline ends. In DNA form, the CDR3 reads TGTGCCAGCAGTCGGACAGAAGAGGGGACTGAAGCTTTCTTT. Translation gives CASSRTEEGTEAFF.